A single sample gave rise to the 18 T cell receptor beta chains below, sequenced in a study of cytotoxic CD8 clonotypes in ibrutinib-treated CLL. TCRdb's copy holds only in-frame clones and misses some; the assay was immunoSEQ multiplex PCR. The sample has 150,000 to 200,000 clones; roughly 90% are singletons. The starting material was PBMCs, obtained at disease progression, from a patient treated with ibrutinib. The receptors come from a human donor with chronic lymphocytic leukemia.

The CDR3 reads CASSSSLIAGGSTDTQYF. The CDR3 region has the DNA TGTGCCAGCAGCTCAAGCTTGATAGCGGGAGGTAGCACAGATACGCAGTATTTT. The chain couples TRBV7-3 to TRBJ2-3; 10 nucleotides line up with TRBD2. J lost 0 bases, V lost 4 bases, and 10 bases had no gene match. CDR1 and CDR2 (germline): SGHTA, FQGTGA. The CDR3 consists of 18 residues.

This clone showed up just once. The chain combines TRBV18 with TRBJ1-2; 7 nucleotides match TRBD1. J was trimmed by 2 bases and V by 3 bases; bases with no gene match: 6. This CDR3 spans 15 amino acids. Germline CDR1 and CDR2: KGHSH and LQKENI. The CDR3 DNA follows: TGTGCCAGCTCACCCTCGGGCAGGGGGAACTATGGCTACACCTTC. Protein: CASSPSGRGNYGYTF.

This sequence joins TRBV30 and TRBJ2-7, with 8 positions matching TRBD1. The V segment lost 2 bases and the J segment 6 bases; nucleotides outside the gene matches: 9. The germline V gene encodes CDR1 GTSNPN and CDR2 SVGIG (reference sequence). The length of the CDR3 is 14 residues. CDR3 DNA sequence: TGTGCCTGGAGTACGGGACAGGTCTTGAGCGAGCAGTACTTC. It yields the protein CAWSTGQVLSEQYF.

The chain employs TRBV28 and TRBJ2-7, with a weak D call TRBD1 (5 bases). This CDR3 region has 16 residues. Germline values: CDR1 MDHEN, CDR2 SYDVKM. The V gene lost 5 bases and the J gene lost 3 bases, with 20 bases spanning the gap. The CDR3 reads CASSPPRVPRNYEQYF. Here the CDR3 DNA reads TGTGCCAGCAGTCCCCCCAGGGTCCCTAGGAACTACGAGCAGTACTTC.

The chain combines TRBV7-9 with TRBJ2-7, with a tentative D call TRBD2 (6 bases). The CDR3 spans 14 residues. Germline V CDR1 and CDR2: SEHNR, FQNEAQ (reference sequence). Trimming pared 4 bases from V and 5 bases from J, leaving 15 bases between. The CDR3 DNA reads TGTGCCAGCAGCTCCGAGGGGACTCGCGACGAGCAGTACTTC. It encodes CASSSEGTRDEQYF. Full variable domain (rest looked up from reference TRBV7-9 and TRBJ2-7): DTGVSQNPRHKITKRGQNVTFRCDPISEHNRLYWYRQTLGQGPEFLTYFQNEAQLEKSRLLSDRFSAERPKGSFSTLEIQRTEQGDSAMYLCASSSEGTRDEQYFGPGTRLTVT.

This sequence joins TRBV7-8 and TRBJ2-1; 14 bases are shared with TRBD2. The CDR3 totals 17 residues. Germline CDR1 reads SGHVS; CDR2 reads FQNEAQ. V lost 5 bases, J lost 7 bases, and 10 bases stayed unmatched. For the CDR3, the DNA is TGTGCCAGCAGCCTCCTACGACTAGCGGGAGGGCGGAATGAGCAGTTCTTC. Translated, it gives CASSLLRLAGGRNEQFF. Variable domain in full (rest from reference TRBV7-8 and TRBJ2-1): GAGVSQSPRYKVAKRGQDVALRCDPISGHVSLFWYQQALGQGPEFLTYFQNEAQLDKSGLPSDRFFAERPEGSVSTLKIQRTQQEDSAVYLCASSLLRLAGGRNEQFFGPGTRLTVL.

J is TRBJ1-2 and V is TRBV4-3, with a weak D call TRBD1 (6 bases). This CDR3 region has 16 residues. Trimming removed 1 base from V and 1 base from J, with 13 bases in between. Germline V gene data show CDR1 as LGHNA and CDR2 as YSLEER. The CDR3 reads CASSQGQVSFNYGYTF. CDR3 DNA sequence: TGCGCCAGCAGCCAAGGACAGGTTTCTTTTAACTATGGCTACACCTTC.

This chain links TRBV5-1 with TRBJ2-7, with D tentatively TRBD1 or TRBD2 (7 bases each). The CDR3 consists of 21 residues. Germline V CDR1 and CDR2: SGHRS, YFSETQ. The V and J ends lost 4 bases and 0 bases respectively, with 32 bases between them. CDR3 sequence: CASSKRWTGLPSGDFSYEQYF. The CDR3 region has the DNA TGCGCCAGCAGCAAACGGTGGACAGGTTTGCCTAGCGGCGACTTCTCCTACGAGCAGTACTTC. Supplemented by reference TRBV5-1 and TRBJ2-7, the full variable domain reads KAGVTQTPRYLIKTRGQQVTLSCSPISGHRSVSWYQQTPGQGLQFLFEYFSETQRNKGNFPGRFSGRQFSNSRSEMNVSTLELGDSALYLCASSKRWTGLPSGDFSYEQYFGPGTRLTVT.

V and J are TRBV15 and TRBJ2-7; D unclear. Germline V gives CDR1 LNHNV, CDR2 YYDKDF (reference sequence). The CDR3 is 13 residues long. V gave up 0 bases and J gave up 4 bases, with 7 bases separating them. The CDR3 spells CATSRDLTYEQYF. CDR3 coding DNA: TGTGCCACCAGCAGAGACTTGACTTACGAGCAGTACTTC.

The chain links TRBV12-5 to TRBJ2-7, with 7 bases that match TRBD2. The CDR3 covers 16 residues. V was clipped by 4 bases and J by 1 base; unmatched bases: 10. The germline V gene has CDR1 LGHNT and CDR2 FRNRAP. The CDR3 nucleotides read TGTGCTAGTGGTTCCATTCGCTCTAGCGGATCCTACGAGCAGTACTTC. This encodes CASGSIRSSGSYEQYF.

The rearrangement joins TRBV25-1 to TRBJ2-7; no firm D call. V lost 3 bases to trimming and J lost 2 bases, with 8 bases between them. The CDR3 is 13 residues long. The V gene's germline CDR1 is MGHDK and CDR2 SYGVNS. The CDR3 spells CASSEKVPYEQYF. CDR3 coding DNA: TGTGCCAGCAGTGAGAAAGTCCCCTACGAGCAGTACTTC.

V and J are TRBV7-2 and TRBJ1-1; 9 bases align to TRBD1. Trimming removed 1 base from V and 2 bases from J; junction bases left unmatched: 2. From germline, CDR1 is SGHTA and CDR2 FQGNSA. The CDR3 has 15 residues. The CDR3 reads CASSLGTGANTEAFF. The CDR3 DNA sequence: TGTGCCAGCAGCTTAGGGACAGGGGCCAACACTGAAGCTTTCTTT.

The V and J genes are TRBV2 and TRBJ2-2, with 7 nucleotides matching TRBD1. Looked up from germline, CDR1 is SNHLY and CDR2 is FYNNEI. The V and J ends lost 2 bases and 4 bases, in that order; junction bases with no gene match: 7. The CDR3 spans 16 residues. This CDR3 is CASSESRQGATGELFF. CDR3 nucleotide sequence: TGTGCCAGCAGTGAATCGCGACAGGGCGCCACCGGGGAGCTGTTTTTT.

The chain joins TRBV7-2 to TRBJ1-5; D gene unclear. Germline V gene sequence: CDR1 SGHTA, CDR2 FQGNSA. The V end was cut by 3 bases, the J end by 4 bases, with 10 bases between. CDR3 length equals 14 residues. The CDR3 region has the DNA TGTGCCAGCAGCTTCGCCGGAGCGAATCAGCCCCAGCATTTT. It specifies CASSFAGANQPQHF.

CDR3 protein: CASSLAGTAGYTF. CDR3 nucleotides: TGTGCCAGCAGCTTAGCGGGAACAGCTGGCTACACCTTC. The gene calls are TRBV7-9 and TRBJ1-2, with D uncertain. CDR1 is SEHNR, CDR2 FQNEAQ, per germline (reference sequence). Deletions cut 0 bases from V and 7 bases from J, with 9 bases between. The CDR3 contains 13 residues.

The V gene is TRBV11-2, the J gene TRBJ1-1, with TRBD1 matching over 8 bases. The CDR3 sequence is 13 residues long. The trim removed 1 base at V and 10 bases at J, leaving 5 bases unmatched. Germline CDR1 SGHAT, CDR2 FQNNGV. The CDR3 reads CASSLGTGRLAFF. The CDR3 nucleotides read TGTGCCAGCAGCTTAGGGACAGGGCGGCTAGCTTTCTTT. The whole variable domain, remainder taken from reference TRBV11-2 and TRBJ1-1, is EAGVAQSPRYKIIEKRQSVAFWCNPISGHATLYWYQQILGQGPKLLIQFQNNGVVDDSQLPKDRFSAERLKGVDSTLKIQPAKLEDSAVYLCASSLGTGRLAFFGQGTRLTVV.

This rearrangement joins TRBV6-6 to TRBJ1-1; 10 nucleotides agree with TRBD1. J gave up 5 bases and V 5 bases, and 2 bases lay outside the gene matches. The CDR3 is 13 residues long. In germline, CDR1 is MNHNY, CDR2 SVGAGI (reference sequence). DNA of the CDR3: TGTGCCAGCAGTCGACAGGGGGCGACTGAAGCTTTCTTT. It codes for CASSRQGATEAFF.

This sequence joins TRBV30 and TRBJ1-2; D is undetermined. Per the germline V gene, CDR1 is GTSNPN and CDR2 is SVGIG (reference sequence). This CDR3 contains 11 residues. V dropped 2 bases and J dropped 8 bases, with 9 bases sitting between them. CDR3 nucleotides: TGTGCCTGGAGTCCAGGAAAGGGCTACACCTTC. Protein: CAWSPGKGYTF. The full variable domain, in which reference TRBV30 and TRBJ1-2 provide the parts outside the CDR3, is SQTIHQWPATLVQPVGSPLSLECTVEGTSNPNLYWYRQAAGRGLQLLFYSVGIGQISSEVPQNLSASRPQDRQFILSSKKLLLSDSGFYLCAWSPGKGYTFGSGTRLTVV.